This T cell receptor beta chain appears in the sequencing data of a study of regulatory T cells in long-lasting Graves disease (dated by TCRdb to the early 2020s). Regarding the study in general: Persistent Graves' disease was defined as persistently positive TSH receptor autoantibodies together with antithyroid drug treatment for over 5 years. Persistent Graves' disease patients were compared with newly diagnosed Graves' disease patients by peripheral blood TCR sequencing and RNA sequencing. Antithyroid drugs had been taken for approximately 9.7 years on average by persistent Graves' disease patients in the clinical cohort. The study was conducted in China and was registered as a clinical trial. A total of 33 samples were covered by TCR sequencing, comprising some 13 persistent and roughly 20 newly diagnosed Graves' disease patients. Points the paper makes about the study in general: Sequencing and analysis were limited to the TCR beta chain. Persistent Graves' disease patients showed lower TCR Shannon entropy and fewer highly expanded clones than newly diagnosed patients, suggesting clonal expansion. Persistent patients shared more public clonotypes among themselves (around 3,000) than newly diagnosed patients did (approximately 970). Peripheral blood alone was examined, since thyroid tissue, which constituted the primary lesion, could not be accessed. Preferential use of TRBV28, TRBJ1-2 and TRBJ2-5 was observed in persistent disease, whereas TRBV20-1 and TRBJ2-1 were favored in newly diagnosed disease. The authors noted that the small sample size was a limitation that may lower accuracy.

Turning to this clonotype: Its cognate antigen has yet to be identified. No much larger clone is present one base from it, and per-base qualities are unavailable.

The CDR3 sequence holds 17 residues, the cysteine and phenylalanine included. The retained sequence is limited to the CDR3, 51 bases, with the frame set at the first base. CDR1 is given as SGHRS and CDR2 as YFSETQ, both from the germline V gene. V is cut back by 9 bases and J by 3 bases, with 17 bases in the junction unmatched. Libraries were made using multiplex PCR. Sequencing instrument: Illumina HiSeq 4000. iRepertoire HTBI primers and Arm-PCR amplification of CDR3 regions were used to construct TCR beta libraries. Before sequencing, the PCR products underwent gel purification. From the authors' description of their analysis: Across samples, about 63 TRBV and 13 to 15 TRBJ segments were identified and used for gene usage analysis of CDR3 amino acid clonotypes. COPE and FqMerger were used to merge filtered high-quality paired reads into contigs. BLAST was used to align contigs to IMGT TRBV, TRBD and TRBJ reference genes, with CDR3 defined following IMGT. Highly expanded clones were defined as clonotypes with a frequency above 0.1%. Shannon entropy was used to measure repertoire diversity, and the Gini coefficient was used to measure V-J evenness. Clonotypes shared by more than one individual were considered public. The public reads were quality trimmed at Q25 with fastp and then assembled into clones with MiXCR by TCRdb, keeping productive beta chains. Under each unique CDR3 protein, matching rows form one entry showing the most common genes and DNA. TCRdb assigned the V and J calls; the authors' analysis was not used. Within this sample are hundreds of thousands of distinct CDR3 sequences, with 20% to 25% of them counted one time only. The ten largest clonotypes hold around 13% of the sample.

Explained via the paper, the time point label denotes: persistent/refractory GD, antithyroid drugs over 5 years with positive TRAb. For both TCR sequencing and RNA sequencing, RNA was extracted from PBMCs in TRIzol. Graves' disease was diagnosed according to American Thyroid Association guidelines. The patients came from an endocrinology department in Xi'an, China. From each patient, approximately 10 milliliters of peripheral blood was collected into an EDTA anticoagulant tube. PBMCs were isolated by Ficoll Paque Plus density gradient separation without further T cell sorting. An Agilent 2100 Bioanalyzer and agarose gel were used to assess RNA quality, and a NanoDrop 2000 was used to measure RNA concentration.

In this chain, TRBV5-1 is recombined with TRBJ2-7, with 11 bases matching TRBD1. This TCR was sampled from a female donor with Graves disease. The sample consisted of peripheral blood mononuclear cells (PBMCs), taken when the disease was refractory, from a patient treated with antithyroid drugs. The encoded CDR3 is CAIWTGGREVFGYEQYF. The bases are TGCGCCATCTGGACAGGGGGCCGCGAGGTTTTTGGCTACGAGCAGTACTTC.